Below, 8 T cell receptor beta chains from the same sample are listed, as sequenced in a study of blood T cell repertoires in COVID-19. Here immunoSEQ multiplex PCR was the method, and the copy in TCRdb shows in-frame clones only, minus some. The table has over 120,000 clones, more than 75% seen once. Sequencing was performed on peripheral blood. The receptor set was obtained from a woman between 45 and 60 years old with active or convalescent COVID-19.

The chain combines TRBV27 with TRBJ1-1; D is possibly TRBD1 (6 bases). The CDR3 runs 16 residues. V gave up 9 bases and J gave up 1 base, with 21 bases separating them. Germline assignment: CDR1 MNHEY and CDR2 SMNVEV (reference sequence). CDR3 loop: CASRLRDTLPNTEAFF. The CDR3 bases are TGTGCCAGTAGACTGAGGGACACGCTCCCGAACACTGAAGCTTTCTTT.

CDR3 DNA: TGTGCCAGCAGTTTTCAGGGCCTTGATGGCTACACCTTC. Its translation is CASSFQGLDGYTF. The rearrangement joins TRBV6-5 to TRBJ1-2, with D possibly TRBD1 on 5 matching bases. Trimming left V 4 bases short and J 6 bases short, with 12 bases between. The CDR3 length is 13 residues. Germline CDR1 MNHEY, CDR2 SVGAGI.

The CDR3, as DNA: TGTGCCAGCAGCTCCATAGACAGCTCTAGTGAGCAGTACTTC. This encodes CASSSIDSSSEQYF. This sequence joins TRBV11-2 and TRBJ2-7, with D maybe TRBD1 (5 bases). The CDR3 covers 14 residues. Looked up from germline, CDR1 is SGHAT and CDR2 is FQNNGV. V lost 4 bases, J lost 7 bases, and 17 bases lay in between.

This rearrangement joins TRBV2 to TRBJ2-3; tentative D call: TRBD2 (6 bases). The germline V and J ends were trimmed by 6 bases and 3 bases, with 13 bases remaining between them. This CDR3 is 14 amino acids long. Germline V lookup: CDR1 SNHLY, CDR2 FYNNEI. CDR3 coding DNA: TGTGCCAGCAGCCGGGACTTGTCAACAGATACGCAGTATTTT. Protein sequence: CASSRDLSTDTQYF.

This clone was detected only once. The CDR3 DNA reads TGTGCCAGCAGGGACAGGGGTCAGTCACCCCTCCACTTT. Translating gives CASRDRGQSPLHF. V usage is TRBV28 and J usage is TRBJ1-6; 9 bases line up with TRBD1. Germline values: CDR1 MDHEN, CDR2 SYDVKM. Losses at the gene ends were 6 bases for V and 10 bases for J; bases not matched to a gene: 4. The length of the CDR3 is 13 residues.

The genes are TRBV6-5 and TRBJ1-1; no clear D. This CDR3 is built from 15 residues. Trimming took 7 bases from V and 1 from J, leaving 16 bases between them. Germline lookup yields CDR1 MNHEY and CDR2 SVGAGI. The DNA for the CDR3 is TGTGCCAGCACGGGGAGGGTCGTCGGGAACACTGAAGCTTTCTTT. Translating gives CASTGRVVGNTEAFF.

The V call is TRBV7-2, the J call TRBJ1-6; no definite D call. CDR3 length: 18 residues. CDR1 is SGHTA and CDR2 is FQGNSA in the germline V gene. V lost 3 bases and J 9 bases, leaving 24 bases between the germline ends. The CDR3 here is CASSFTPPTAGRISPLHF. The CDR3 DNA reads TGTGCCAGCAGCTTCACTCCCCCCACTGCGGGGAGAATTTCACCCCTCCACTTT. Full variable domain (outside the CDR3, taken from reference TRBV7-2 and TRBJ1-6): GAGVSQSPSNKVTEKGKDVELRCDPISGHTALYWYRQSLGQGLEFLIYFQGNSAPDKSGLPSDRFSAERTGGSVSTLTIQRTQQEDSAVYLCASSFTPPTAGRISPLHFGNGTRLTVT.

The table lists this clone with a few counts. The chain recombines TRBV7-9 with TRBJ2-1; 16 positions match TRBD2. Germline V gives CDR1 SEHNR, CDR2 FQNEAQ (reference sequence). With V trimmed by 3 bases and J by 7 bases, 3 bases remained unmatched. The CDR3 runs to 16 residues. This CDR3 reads CASSLGLAGGPNEQFF. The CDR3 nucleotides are TGTGCCAGCAGCTTGGGACTAGCGGGAGGGCCAAATGAGCAGTTCTTC.